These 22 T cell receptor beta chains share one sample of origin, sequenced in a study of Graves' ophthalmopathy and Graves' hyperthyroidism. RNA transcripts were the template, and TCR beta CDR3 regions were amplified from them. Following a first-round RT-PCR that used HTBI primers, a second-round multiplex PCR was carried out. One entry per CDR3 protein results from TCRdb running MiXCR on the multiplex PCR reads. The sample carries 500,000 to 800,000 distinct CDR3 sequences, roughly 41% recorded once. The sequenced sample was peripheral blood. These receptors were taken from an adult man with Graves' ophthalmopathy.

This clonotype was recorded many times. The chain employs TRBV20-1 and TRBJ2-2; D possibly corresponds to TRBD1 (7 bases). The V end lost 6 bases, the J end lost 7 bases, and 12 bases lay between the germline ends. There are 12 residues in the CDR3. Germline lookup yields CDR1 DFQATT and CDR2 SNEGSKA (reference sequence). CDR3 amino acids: CSAPGGIGELFF. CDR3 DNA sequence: TGCAGTGCCCCAGGGGGGATCGGGGAGCTGTTTTTT.

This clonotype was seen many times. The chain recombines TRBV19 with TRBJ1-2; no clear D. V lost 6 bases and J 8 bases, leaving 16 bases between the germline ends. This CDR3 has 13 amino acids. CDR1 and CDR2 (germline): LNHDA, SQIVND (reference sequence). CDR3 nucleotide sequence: TGTGCCAGTAGGAGGCGGGAGCCCAGCGGCTACACCTTC. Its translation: CASRRREPSGYTF.

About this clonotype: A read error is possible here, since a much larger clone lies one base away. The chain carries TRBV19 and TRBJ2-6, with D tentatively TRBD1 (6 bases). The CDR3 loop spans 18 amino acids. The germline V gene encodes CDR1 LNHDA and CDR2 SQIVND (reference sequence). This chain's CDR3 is CASSKRGGMSSGADVLTF. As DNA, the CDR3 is TGTGCCAGTAGTAAACGAGGGGGAATGAGCTCTGGGGCCGACGTCCTGACTTTC. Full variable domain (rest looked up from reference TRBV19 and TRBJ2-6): DGGITQSPKYLFRKEGQNVTLSCEQNLNHDAMYWYRQDPGQGLRLIYYSQIVNDFQKGDIAEGYSVSREKKESFPLTVTSAQKNPTAFYLCASSKRGGMSSGADVLTFGAGSRLTVL.

This chain's CDR3 is CASSFDRATNEKLFF. In DNA, the CDR3 is TGTGCCAGCAGTTTCGACAGGGCAACTAATGAAAAACTGTTTTTT. The V and J genes are TRBV6-5 and TRBJ1-4; 7 nucleotides match TRBD1. Trimming at V came to 4 bases and at J to 0 bases, leaving 2 bases not matched to a gene. The CDR3 runs to 15 residues. In germline, CDR1 is MNHEY, CDR2 SVGAGI.

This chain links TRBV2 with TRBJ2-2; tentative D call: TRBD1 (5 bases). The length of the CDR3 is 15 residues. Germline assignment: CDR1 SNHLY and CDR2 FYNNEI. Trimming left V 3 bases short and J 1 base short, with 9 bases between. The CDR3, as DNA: TGTGCCAGCAGTGAGGGGCTTGTGAACACCGGGGAGCTGTTTTTT. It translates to CASSEGLVNTGELFF.

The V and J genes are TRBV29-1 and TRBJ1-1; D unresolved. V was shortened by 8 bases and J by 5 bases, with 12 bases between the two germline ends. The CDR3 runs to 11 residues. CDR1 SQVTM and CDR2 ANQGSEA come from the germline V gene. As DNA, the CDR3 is TGCAGCCTAGAGGGCGGGACTGAAGCTTTCTTT. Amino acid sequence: CSLEGGTEAFF.

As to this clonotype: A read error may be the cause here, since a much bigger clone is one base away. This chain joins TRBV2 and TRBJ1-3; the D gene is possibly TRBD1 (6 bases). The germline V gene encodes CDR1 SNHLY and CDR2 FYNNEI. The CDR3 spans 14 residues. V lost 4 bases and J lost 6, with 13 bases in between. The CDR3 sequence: CASSGTAGKNTIYF. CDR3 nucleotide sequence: TGTGCCAGCAGTGGGACAGCAGGAAAAAACACCATATATTTT.

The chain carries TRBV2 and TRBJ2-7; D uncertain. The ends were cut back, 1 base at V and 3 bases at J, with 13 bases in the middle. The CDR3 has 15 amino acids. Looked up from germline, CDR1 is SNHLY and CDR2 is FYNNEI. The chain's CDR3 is CASSEVGERGYEQYF. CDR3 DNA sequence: TGTGCCAGCAGTGAAGTCGGTGAGAGAGGCTACGAGCAGTACTTC.

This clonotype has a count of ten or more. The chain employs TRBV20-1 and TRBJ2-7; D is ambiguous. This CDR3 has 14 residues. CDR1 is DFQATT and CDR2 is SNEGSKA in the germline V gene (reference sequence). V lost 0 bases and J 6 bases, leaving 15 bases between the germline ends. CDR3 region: CSARDLVADSEQYF. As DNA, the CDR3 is TGCAGTGCTAGAGATCTCGTCGCAGACTCCGAGCAGTACTTC.

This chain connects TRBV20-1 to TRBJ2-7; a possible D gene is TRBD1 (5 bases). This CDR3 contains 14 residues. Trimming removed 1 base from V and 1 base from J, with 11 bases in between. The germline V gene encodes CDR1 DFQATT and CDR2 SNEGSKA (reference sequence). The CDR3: CSARGQGLSYEQYF. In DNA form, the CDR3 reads TGCAGTGCTAGAGGGCAGGGTCTATCCTACGAGCAGTACTTC.

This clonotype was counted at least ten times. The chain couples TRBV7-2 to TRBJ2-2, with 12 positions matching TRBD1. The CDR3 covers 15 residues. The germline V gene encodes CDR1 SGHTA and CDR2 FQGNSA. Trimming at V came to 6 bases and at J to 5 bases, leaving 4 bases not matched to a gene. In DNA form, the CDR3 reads TGTGCCAGCAGACAGGGACAGGGGGCAACCGGGGAGCTGTTTTTT. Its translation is CASRQGQGATGELFF.

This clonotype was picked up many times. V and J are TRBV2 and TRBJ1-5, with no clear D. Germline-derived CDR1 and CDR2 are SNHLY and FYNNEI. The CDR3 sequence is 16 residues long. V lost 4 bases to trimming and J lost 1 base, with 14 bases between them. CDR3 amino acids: CASSGPGVRSNQPQHF. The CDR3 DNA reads TGTGCCAGCAGTGGCCCAGGCGTCAGGAGCAATCAGCCCCAGCATTTT.

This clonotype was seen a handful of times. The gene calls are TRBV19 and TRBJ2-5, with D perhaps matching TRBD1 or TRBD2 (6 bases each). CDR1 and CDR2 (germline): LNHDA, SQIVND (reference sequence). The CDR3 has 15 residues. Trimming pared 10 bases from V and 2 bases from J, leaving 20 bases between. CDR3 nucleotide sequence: TGTGCCACCGCTGTCGGGGGCGCCAGGCAAGAGACCCAGTACTTC. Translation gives CATAVGGARQETQYF.

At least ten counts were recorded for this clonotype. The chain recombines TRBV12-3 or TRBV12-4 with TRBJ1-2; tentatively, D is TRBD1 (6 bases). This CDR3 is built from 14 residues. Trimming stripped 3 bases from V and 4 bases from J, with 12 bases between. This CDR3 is CASSLGAGVYGYTF. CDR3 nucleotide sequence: TGTGCCAGCAGTTTGGGGGCTGGGGTCTATGGCTACACCTTC.

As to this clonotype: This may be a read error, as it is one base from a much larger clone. CDR3 protein: CASSWAPGSQPQHF. The CDR3 region has the DNA TGTGCCAGTAGTTGGGCTCCGGGCAGTCAGCCCCAGCATTTT. This sequence joins TRBV19 and TRBJ1-5; D ambiguous. This CDR3 spans 14 amino acids. V was trimmed by 5 bases and J by 6 bases, leaving 14 bases between them. Germline CDR1 LNHDA, CDR2 SQIVND (reference sequence).

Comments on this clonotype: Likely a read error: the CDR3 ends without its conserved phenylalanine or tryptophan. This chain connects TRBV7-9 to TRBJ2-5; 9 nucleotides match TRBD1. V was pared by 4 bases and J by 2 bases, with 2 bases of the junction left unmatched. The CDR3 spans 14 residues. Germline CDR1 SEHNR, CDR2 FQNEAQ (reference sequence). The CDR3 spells CASSSGQGQETQYC. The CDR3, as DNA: TGTGCCAGCAGCTCGGGACAGGGACAAGAGACCCAGTACTGC.

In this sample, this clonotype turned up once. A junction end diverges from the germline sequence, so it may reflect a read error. The CDR3 DNA sequence: TGTGCCAGCAGTTCTACCGGACAGGTCTTTCAAGGGACCCAGTACTTC. Its translation is CASSSTGQVFQGTQYF. The rearrangement uses TRBV10-3 and TRBJ2-5, with 7 bases fitting TRBD1. The CDR3 loop spans 16 amino acids. Per the germline V gene, CDR1 is ENHRY and CDR2 is SYGVKD.

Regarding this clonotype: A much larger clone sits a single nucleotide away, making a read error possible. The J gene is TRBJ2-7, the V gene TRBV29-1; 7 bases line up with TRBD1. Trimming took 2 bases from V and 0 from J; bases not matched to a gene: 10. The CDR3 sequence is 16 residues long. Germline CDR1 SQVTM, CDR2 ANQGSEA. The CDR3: CSVEYRGQQISYEQYF. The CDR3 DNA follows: TGCAGCGTTGAATATAGGGGACAGCAGATCTCCTACGAGCAGTACTTC.

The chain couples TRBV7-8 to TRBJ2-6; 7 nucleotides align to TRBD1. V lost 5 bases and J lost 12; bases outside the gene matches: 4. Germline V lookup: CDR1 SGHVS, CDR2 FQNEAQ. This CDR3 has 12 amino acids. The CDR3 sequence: CASSPGGIVLTF. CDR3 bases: TGTGCCAGCAGCCCAGGGGGAATCGTCCTGACTTTC.

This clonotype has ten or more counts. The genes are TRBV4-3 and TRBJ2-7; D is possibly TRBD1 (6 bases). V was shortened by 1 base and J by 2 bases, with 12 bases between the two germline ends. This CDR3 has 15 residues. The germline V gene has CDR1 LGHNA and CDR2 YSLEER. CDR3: CASSQVAGEPYEQYF. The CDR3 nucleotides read TGCGCCAGCAGCCAAGTCGCAGGGGAACCCTACGAGCAGTACTTC.

Here the CDR3 reads CSARQGFTNTEAFF. The CDR3, as DNA: TGCAGTGCTAGACAGGGTTTTACGAACACTGAAGCTTTCTTT. The chain has TRBV20-1 and TRBJ1-1; possible D gene TRBD1, 5 bases. Germline CDR1 is DFQATT and CDR2 is SNEGSKA (reference sequence). The CDR3 covers 14 residues. V dropped 2 bases and J dropped 1 base, with 11 bases sitting between them.

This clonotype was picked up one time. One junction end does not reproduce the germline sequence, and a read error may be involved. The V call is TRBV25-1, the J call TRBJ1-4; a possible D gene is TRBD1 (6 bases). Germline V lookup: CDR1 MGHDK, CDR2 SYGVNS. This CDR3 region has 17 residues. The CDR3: CACSDNDSQDSNEKLFF. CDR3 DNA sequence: TGTGCCTGCAGTGATAACGATAGCCAGGACAGTAATGAAAAACTGTTTTTT.